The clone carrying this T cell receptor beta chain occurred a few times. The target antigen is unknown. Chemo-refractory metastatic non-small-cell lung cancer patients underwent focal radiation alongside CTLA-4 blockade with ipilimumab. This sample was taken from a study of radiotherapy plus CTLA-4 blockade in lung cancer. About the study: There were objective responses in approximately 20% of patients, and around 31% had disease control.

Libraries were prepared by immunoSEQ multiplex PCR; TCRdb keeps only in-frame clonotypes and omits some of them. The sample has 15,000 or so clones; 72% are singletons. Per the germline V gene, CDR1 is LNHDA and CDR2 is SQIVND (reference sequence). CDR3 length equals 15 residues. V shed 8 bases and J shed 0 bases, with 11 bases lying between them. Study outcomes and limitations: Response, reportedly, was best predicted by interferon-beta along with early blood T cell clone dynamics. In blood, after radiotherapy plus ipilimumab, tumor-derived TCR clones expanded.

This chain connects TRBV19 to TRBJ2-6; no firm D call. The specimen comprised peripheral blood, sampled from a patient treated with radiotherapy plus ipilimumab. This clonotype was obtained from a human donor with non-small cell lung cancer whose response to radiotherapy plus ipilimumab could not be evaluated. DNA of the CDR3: TGTGCCAGTCGAACCCAGTCCTCTGGGGCCAACGTCCTGACTTTC. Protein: CASRTQSSGANVLTF.